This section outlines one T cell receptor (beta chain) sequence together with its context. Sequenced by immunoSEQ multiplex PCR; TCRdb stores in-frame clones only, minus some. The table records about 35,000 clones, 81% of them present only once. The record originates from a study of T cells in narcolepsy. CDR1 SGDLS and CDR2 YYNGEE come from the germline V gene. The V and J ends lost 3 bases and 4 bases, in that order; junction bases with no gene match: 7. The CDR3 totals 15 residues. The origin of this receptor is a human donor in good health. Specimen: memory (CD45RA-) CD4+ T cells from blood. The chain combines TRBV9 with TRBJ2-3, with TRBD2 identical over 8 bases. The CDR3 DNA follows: TGTGCCAGCAGCGGAGGACTAGCAGGGGCAGATACGCAGTATTTT. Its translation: CASSGGLAGADTQYF.